These 21 T cell receptor beta chains were all obtained from the same sample, sequenced in a study of radiation and T cells in renal cell carcinoma. Libraries were prepared by immunoSEQ multiplex PCR; TCRdb keeps only in-frame clonotypes and omits some of them. This repertoire shows about 120,000 clones, 81% found once; its top ten account for approximately 1.9%. Time point reported: blood 2 weeks post-SBRT. As to treatment: 15 Gy SBRT to primary tumor, nephrectomy 4 weeks later. Sequenced material: blood, taken from a patient whose treatment included radiotherapy and nephrectomy. These receptors all stem from a woman aged 60 to 75 with renal cell carcinoma.

The genes are TRBV7-9 and TRBJ2-7, with a tentative D call TRBD1 (5 bases). Germline CDR1 reads SEHNR; CDR2 reads FQNEAQ (reference sequence). V was trimmed by 1 base and J by 0 bases, leaving 13 bases between them. The CDR3 extends over 16 amino acids. The CDR3 DNA follows: TGTGCCAGCAGCTTAGTTCCAGGGCCTAGCTCCTACGAGCAGTACTTC. Its protein is CASSLVPGPSSYEQYF.

The chain uses TRBV7-6 and TRBJ2-3; 10 positions match TRBD1. Germline lookup yields CDR1 SGHVS and CDR2 FNYEAQ. The CDR3 contains 16 residues. V shed 5 bases, J shed 3 bases, and the junction held 8 bases outside the gene matches. The DNA of the CDR3 is TGTGCCAGCAGCATCCAACCGGGACAGGGGACAGATACGCAGTATTTT. This encodes CASSIQPGQGTDTQYF.

This rearrangement joins TRBV28 to TRBJ1-4; no clear D gene. There are 14 residues in the CDR3. Germline V gene sequence: CDR1 MDHEN, CDR2 SYDVKM. Trimming cost V 4 bases and J 7 bases, with 13 bases left between them. The CDR3 region has the DNA TGTGCCAGCAGTTCACCGGGTCCCGCTGAAAAACTGTTTTTT. Translated, it gives CASSSPGPAEKLFF.

The rearrangement joins TRBV4-3 to TRBJ1-4; 9 bases are a match to TRBD1. The CDR3 is 15 residues long. The ends lost 3 bases at V and 3 bases at J; junction bases unmatched: 2. In germline, CDR1 is LGHNA, CDR2 YSLEER. CDR3 loop: CASSHGDRANEKLFF. The CDR3 region has the DNA TGCGCCAGCAGCCATGGGGACAGGGCTAATGAAAAACTGTTTTTT.

This sequence joins TRBV4-2 and TRBJ2-2, with 8 bases identical to TRBD1. Trimming cost V 0 bases and J 7 bases; bases outside gene matches: 13. The CDR3 spans 18 residues. CDR1 and CDR2 from the germline V gene are LGHNA and YNFKEQ. DNA of the CDR3: TGTGCCAGCAGCCAAGAAATTGGAGGACAGGGTCTCGGCGGGGAGCTGTTTTTT. Translating it yields CASSQEIGGQGLGGELFF.

This clone was observed a single time. The gene calls are TRBV2 and TRBJ2-7; the D gene is possibly TRBD1 (6 bases). The CDR3 totals 16 residues. Trimming removed 5 bases from V and 2 bases from J, with 19 bases in between. Germline loops: CDR1 SNHLY, CDR2 FYNNEI. The CDR3 coding sequence is TGTGCCAGCAGTCCATTACGGACAGTTACACCCTACGAGCAGTACTTC. This gives the protein CASSPLRTVTPYEQYF.

This chain uses TRBV5-5 with TRBJ2-5; no clear D. The CDR3 totals 15 residues. Germline-derived CDR1 and CDR2 are SGHKS and YYEKEE (reference sequence). V gave up 1 base and J gave up 2 bases, with 12 bases separating them. The CDR3: CASSLKWTFQETQYF. CDR3 DNA sequence: TGTGCCAGCAGCTTGAAATGGACCTTTCAAGAGACCCAGTACTTC.

The chain uses TRBV6-5 and TRBJ1-2, with D perhaps TRBD1 (6 bases). Germline V gives CDR1 MNHEY, CDR2 SVGAGI. The CDR3 covers 15 residues. The V end lost 7 bases, the J end lost 2 bases, and 17 bases lay between the germline ends. For the CDR3, the DNA is TGTGCCAGCACCTTGACAGGTACCACCAACTATGGCTACACCTTC. Amino acids: CASTLTGTTNYGYTF.

The genes are TRBV29-1 and TRBJ2-1; 8 bases are a match to TRBD2. In germline, CDR1 is SQVTM, CDR2 ANQGSEA. V dropped 3 bases and J dropped 7; count of bases not matched to a gene: 8. The CDR3 runs 14 residues. The CDR3 spells CSVDIAGSDNEQFF. The CDR3 DNA reads as TGCAGCGTTGATATAGCGGGATCGGATAATGAGCAGTTCTTC.

V and J are TRBV7-9 and TRBJ2-4; a weak D match, TRBD2 (6 bases). Trimming shortened V by 2 bases and J by 4 bases, and 12 bases separated the two germline ends. From germline, CDR1 is SEHNR and CDR2 FQNEAQ (reference sequence). The CDR3 length is 15 residues. The CDR3 region is CASSLSGGAKNIQYF. In nucleotides, the CDR3 is TGTGCCAGCAGCTTATCCGGCGGGGCAAAAAACATTCAGTACTTC.

The gene calls are TRBV11-2 and TRBJ2-3, with D hard to call. Trimming left V 1 base short and J 1 base short, with 9 bases between. The CDR3 has 15 residues. Germline V CDR1 and CDR2: SGHAT, FQNNGV. The CDR3 spells CASSLGGSGTDTQYF. The CDR3 DNA sequence: TGTGCCAGCAGCTTAGGCGGCAGCGGCACAGATACGCAGTATTTT. The whole variable domain, remainder taken from reference TRBV11-2 and TRBJ2-3, is EAGVAQSPRYKIIEKRQSVAFWCNPISGHATLYWYQQILGQGPKLLIQFQNNGVVDDSQLPKDRFSAERLKGVDSTLKIQPAKLEDSAVYLCASSLGGSGTDTQYFGPGTRLTVL.

The V and J genes are TRBV9 and TRBJ1-3; D perhaps matches TRBD1 (5 bases). CDR3 length: 14 amino acids. The germline V gene has CDR1 SGDLS and CDR2 YYNGEE. Trimming stripped 0 bases from V and 8 bases from J, with 12 bases between. The CDR3 is CASSVERGWDTIYF. CDR3 nucleotide sequence: TGTGCCAGCAGCGTAGAGAGGGGTTGGGACACCATATATTTT.

The chain couples TRBV27 to TRBJ2-7, with 13 positions matching TRBD2. Per the germline V gene, CDR1 is MNHEY and CDR2 is SMNVEV (reference sequence). Losses at the gene ends were 0 bases for V and 7 bases for J; bases not matched to a gene: 3. The CDR3 loop spans 15 amino acids. In nucleotides, the CDR3 is TGTGCCAGCAGTTTATCACTAGCGGGGGGGCGTGAGCAGTACTTC. Amino acids: CASSLSLAGGREQYF.

This chain joins TRBV19 and TRBJ1-5; unclear D gene. This CDR3 contains 14 residues. V lost 5 bases and J lost 0, with 8 bases in between. Germline V gene lookup returns CDR1 LNHDA and CDR2 SQIVND (reference sequence). CDR3 protein: CASSVDGSNQPQHF. The CDR3 region has the DNA TGTGCCAGTAGTGTGGACGGTAGCAATCAGCCCCAGCATTTT.

This clone was observed a single time. CDR3 loop: CASNVRAGGSYNEQFF. The DNA for the CDR3 is TGTGCCAGCAACGTCCGGGCGGGAGGCTCCTACAATGAGCAGTTCTTC. The V and J genes are TRBV7-2 and TRBJ2-1, with 8 bases that match TRBD2. J was trimmed by 0 bases and V by 7 bases; bases with no gene match: 8. The CDR3 extends over 16 amino acids. Germline assignment: CDR1 SGHTA and CDR2 FQGNSA.

At least ten counts were recorded for this clone. The V call is TRBV28, the J call TRBJ1-5; 7 nucleotides match TRBD1. V lost 7 bases to trimming and J lost 5 bases; unmatched junction nucleotides: 5. The CDR3 runs to 13 residues. Germline V gene data show CDR1 as MDHEN and CDR2 as SYDVKM. The CDR3 is CASIGGSYQPQHF. CDR3 coding DNA: TGTGCCAGCATAGGGGGCTCATATCAGCCCCAGCATTTT.

The chain is built from TRBV11-1 and TRBJ2-7; TRBD2 aligns across 8 bases. The germline gives CDR1 SGHAT, CDR2 FQDESV (reference sequence). This CDR3 region has 16 residues. The V segment lost 1 base and the J segment 2 bases; nucleotides outside the gene matches: 7. CDR3 loop: CASSLDGGASTYEQYF. CDR3 coding DNA: TGTGCCAGCAGCTTAGACGGGGGGGCCTCCACCTACGAGCAGTACTTC.

The V and J genes are TRBV28 and TRBJ2-7; a possible D gene is TRBD2 (7 bases). This CDR3 contains 14 residues. The V gene lost 2 bases and the J gene lost 6 bases, with 14 bases spanning the gap. Germline V gene lookup returns CDR1 MDHEN and CDR2 SYDVKM. CDR3 region: CASSLGGGMGEQYF. Written as DNA, the CDR3 is TGTGCCAGCAGTTTAGGGGGGGGCATGGGCGAGCAGTACTTC.

J is TRBJ2-7 and V is TRBV7-3, with 7 bases fitting TRBD2. CDR3 length equals 15 residues. Germline V gene sequence: CDR1 SGHTA, CDR2 FQGTGA. The trim removed 4 bases at V and 5 bases at J, leaving 11 bases unmatched. DNA for the CDR3: TGTGCCAGCAGCTCTGAAGCCCGCGGACTAGACGAGCAGTACTTC. Amino acids: CASSSEARGLDEQYF. The full variable domain, in which reference TRBV7-3 and TRBJ2-7 provide the parts outside the CDR3, is GAGVSQTPSNKVTEKGKYVELRCDPISGHTALYWYRQSLGQGPEFLIYFQGTGAADDSGLPNDRFFAVRPEGSVSTLKIQRTERGDSAVYLCASSSEARGLDEQYFGPGTRLTVT.

This clone was seen just once. Written as DNA, the CDR3 is TGTGCCAGCAGTTTCCCAGGGTATAAGGACACTGAAGCTTTCTTT. Its translation: CASSFPGYKDTEAFF. This rearrangement joins TRBV6-6 to TRBJ1-1; D may be TRBD1 (5 bases). Looked up from germline, CDR1 is MNHNY and CDR2 is SVGAGI (reference sequence). V was pared by 4 bases and J by 3 bases, with 15 bases between. The CDR3 totals 15 residues.

The chain has TRBV19 and TRBJ2-6; D is unresolved. The CDR3 contains 14 residues. The ends were cut back, 7 bases at V and 0 bases at J, with 7 bases in the middle. Germline loops: CDR1 LNHDA, CDR2 SQIVND (reference sequence). Here the CDR3 DNA reads TGTGCCAGTAAATTAGTCTCTGGGGCCAACGTCCTGACTTTC. Translation: CASKLVSGANVLTF.